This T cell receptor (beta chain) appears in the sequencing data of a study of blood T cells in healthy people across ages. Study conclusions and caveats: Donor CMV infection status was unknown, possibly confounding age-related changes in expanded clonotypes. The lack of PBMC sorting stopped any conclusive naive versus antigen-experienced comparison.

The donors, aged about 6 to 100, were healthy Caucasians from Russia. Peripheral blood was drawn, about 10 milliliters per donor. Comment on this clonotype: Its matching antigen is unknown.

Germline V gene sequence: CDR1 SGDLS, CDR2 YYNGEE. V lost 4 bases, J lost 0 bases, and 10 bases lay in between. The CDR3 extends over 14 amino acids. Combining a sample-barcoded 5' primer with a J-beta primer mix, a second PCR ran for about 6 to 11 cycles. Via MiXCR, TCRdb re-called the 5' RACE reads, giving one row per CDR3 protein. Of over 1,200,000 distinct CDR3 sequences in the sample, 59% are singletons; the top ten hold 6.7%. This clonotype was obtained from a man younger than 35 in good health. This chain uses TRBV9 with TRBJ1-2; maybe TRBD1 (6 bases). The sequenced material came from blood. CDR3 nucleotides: TGTGCCAGCAGCATACAGGGAGCTAACTATGGCTACACCTTC. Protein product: CASSIQGANYGYTF.